A single sample is the source of the 8 T cell receptor beta chains below, sequenced in a study of T cells in Graves' hyperthyroidism and ophthalmopathy. TCR beta CDR3 regions were amplified from RNA. First-round RT-PCR with HTBI primers amplified the TCR CDR3 region. TCRdb reanalysed the multiplex PCR reads using MiXCR and keeps one entry per CDR3 protein. The sample records almost 600,000 distinct CDR3 sequences, 14% being singletons. The specimen sequenced was blood. These receptors all come from a woman in her twenties or thirties with Graves' hyperthyroidism that later progressed to Graves' ophthalmopathy.

This clonotype was picked up many times. The genes are TRBV28 and TRBJ1-3, with 8 bases fitting TRBD1. The CDR3 consists of 16 residues. J lost 9 bases, V lost 2 bases, and 12 bases had no gene match. Germline V lookup: CDR1 MDHEN, CDR2 SYDVKM. The CDR3 bases are TGTGCCAGCAGTTTAATGGCGACAGGGGATCGGTCCACCATATATTTT. Translation: CASSLMATGDRSTIYF.

The sample holds many counts of this clonotype. The CDR3 is CASIAGGRWLIRTEAFF. CDR3 bases: TGTGCCAGCATCGCAGGAGGCAGGTGGTTAATTCGGACTGAAGCTTTCTTT. The rearrangement links TRBV28 to TRBJ1-1; no clear D. The CDR3 has 17 residues. The V end was cut by 7 bases, the J end by 5 bases, with 26 bases between. Germline V lookup: CDR1 MDHEN, CDR2 SYDVKM.

There are many counts of this clonotype. The gene calls are TRBV28 and TRBJ2-1; 9 bases align to TRBD2. The ends lost 7 bases at V and 6 bases at J; junction bases unmatched: 10. The CDR3 extends over 15 amino acids. CDR1 is MDHEN, CDR2 SYDVKM, per germline. The DNA for the CDR3 is TGTGCCAGCACCTACGGTACTAGCGGGCGCAATGAGCAGTTCTTC. This translates into CASTYGTSGRNEQFF. The full variable domain, with the rest looked up from reference TRBV28 and TRBJ2-1, is DVKVTQSSRYLVKRTGEKVFLECVQDMDHENMFWYRQDPGLGLRLIYFSYDVKMKEKGDIPEGYSVSREKKERFSLILESASTNQTSMYLCASTYGTSGRNEQFFGPGTRLTVL.

This chain joins TRBV9 and TRBJ1-1; D is possibly TRBD1 (6 bases). Between the trimmed V and J ends, which lost 2 bases and 4 bases, there was a span of 9 bases. Germline V gives CDR1 SGDLS, CDR2 YYNGEE. The CDR3 contains 13 residues. CDR3 bases: TGTGCCAGCAGCGTTGGACAGAGCACTGAAGCTTTCTTT. Its protein is CASSVGQSTEAFF.

This clonotype showed up many times. The V gene is TRBV12-5, the J gene TRBJ1-6, with no clear D. CDR3 length: 15 residues. The V end was cut by 5 bases, the J end by 0 bases, with 8 bases between. Per the germline V gene, CDR1 is LGHNT and CDR2 is FRNRAP. CDR3 protein: CASGPDSSYNSPLHF. The CDR3 region has the DNA TGTGCTAGTGGTCCCGATAGCTCCTATAATTCACCCCTCCACTTT.

This clonotype was detected ten times or more. The CDR3 protein is CAISGTVDQPQHF. CDR3 DNA sequence: TGTGCCATCAGTGGGACAGTTGATCAGCCCCAGCATTTT. The chain has TRBV10-3 and TRBJ1-5, with D maybe TRBD1 (6 bases). The CDR3 has 13 residues. Between the trimmed V and J ends, which lost 4 bases and 5 bases, there was a span of 9 bases. Germline V lookup: CDR1 ENHRY, CDR2 SYGVKD.

This sequence joins TRBV4-2 and TRBJ2-1, with no clear D. Trimming removed 1 base at V and 8 bases at J, with 6 bases between. This CDR3 has 12 residues. Germline V CDR1 and CDR2: LGHNA, YNFKEQ. CDR3 region: CASSQGRDEQFF. Here the CDR3 DNA reads TGTGCCAGCAGCCAAGGACGGGATGAGCAGTTCTTC.

This clonotype was observed a single time. This may stem from a read error, because a much larger clone lies one nucleotide away. J is TRBJ2-6 and V is TRBV3-1; D may correspond to TRBD1 or TRBD2 (5 bases each). Germline values: CDR1 LGHDT, CDR2 YNNKEL (reference sequence). The CDR3 contains 15 residues. The CDR3: CASRQDLSGANILTF. The CDR3 DNA follows: TGTGCCAGCAGGCAGGATTTGTCCGGGGCCAACATCCTGACTTTC.